This entry describes one T cell receptor beta chain. Its antigen is currently unknown. The data belong to a study of PD-1 blockade in classical Hodgkin lymphoma. Overall study: Once every 2 weeks, patients received intravenous nivolumab at 3 mg/kg.

The CDR3 is 19 residues long. With 6 bases removed from V and 0 bases from J, the gap between germline ends came to 25 bases. CDR1 is MNHEY, CDR2 SMNVEV, per germline (reference sequence). Relapses following autologous stem cell transplantation were seen in all patients, with brentuximab vedotin exposure varying. Magnetic negative selection of thawed PBMCs yielded the CD8+ T cells. General study points: Researchers reported that CD4+ TCR diversity, though not CD8+, rose significantly by C4D1.

Assay used: immunoSEQ multiplex PCR; TCRdb lists only in-frame clones, some missing. Of about 29,000 clones listed, roughly 88% were seen once; the top ten hold over 6.5%. Sequences were derived from CD8+ T cells from blood, sampled at baseline. J is TRBJ2-3 and V is TRBV27, with a weak D call TRBD2 (7 bases). This TCR was sampled from a human donor with classical Hodgkin lymphoma. For the CDR3, the DNA is TGTGCCAGCAGCGATCTGGGGGGGGCCTGGACCTCTAGCACAGATACGCAGTATTTT. Translating gives CASSDLGGAWTSSTDTQYF.